This T cell receptor (beta chain) was retrieved from a study of a mutant IDH1 vaccine in newly diagnosed glioma. Notes on this clone: Its antigen is unknown.

Stated time point: week 35, safety follow-up. A single vaccine dose contained 300 ug of mutant IDH1 20-mer peptide, and topical imiquimod was used with it. The trim removed 1 base at V and 5 bases at J, leaving 9 bases unmatched. CDR1 and CDR2 from the germline V gene are SGHDT and YYEEEE. The CDR3 is made up of 16 amino acids. Clones were sequenced by immunoSEQ multiplex PCR, and TCRdb holds only the in-frame ones, with some missing. The top ten hold 2% to 2.5% of the sample, which has about 50,000 clones, approximately 92% seen once. The material was PBMCs, obtained from a glioma patient whose treatment included an IDH1 peptide vaccine. This rearrangement joins TRBV5-6 to TRBJ2-1, with 7 nucleotides matching TRBD2. The sequence was obtained from a man aged 45-65 years with glioma. The CDR3 loop reads CASSLLTGGPNNEQFF. The CDR3 coding sequence is TGTGCCAGCAGCTTGCTGACGGGAGGACCGAACAATGAGCAGTTCTTC.